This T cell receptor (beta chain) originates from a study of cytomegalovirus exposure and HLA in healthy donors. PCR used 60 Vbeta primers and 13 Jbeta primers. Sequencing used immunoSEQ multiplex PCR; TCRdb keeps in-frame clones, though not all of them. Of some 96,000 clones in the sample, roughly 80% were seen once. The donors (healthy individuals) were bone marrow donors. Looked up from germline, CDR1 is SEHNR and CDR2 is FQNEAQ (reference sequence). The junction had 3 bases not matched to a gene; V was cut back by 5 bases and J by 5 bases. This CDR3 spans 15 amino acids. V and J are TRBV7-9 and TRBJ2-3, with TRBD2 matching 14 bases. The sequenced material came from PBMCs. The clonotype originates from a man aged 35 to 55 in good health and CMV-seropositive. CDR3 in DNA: TGTGCCAGCAGCCACGGGACTAGCGGGGGAGATACGCAGTATTTT. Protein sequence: CASSHGTSGGDTQYF.